This T cell receptor beta chain was documented in a study of PD-1 blockade in classical Hodgkin lymphoma. Overall study results and limits: By C4D1 there was a significant rise in CD4+ TCR diversity but not in CD8+ TCR diversity. Newly diagnosed patients were reported to start with lower TCR diversity than healthy donors. Patients were excluded if nivolumab began under 1 year after ASCT (the autologous transplant).

Each of the patients experienced relapse following autologous stem cell transplantation, and their brentuximab vedotin exposure differed. A word on this clone: Its antigen is currently unknown.

The data were produced by immunoSEQ multiplex PCR, yet TCRdb's version contains in-frame clones alone and is incomplete. The sample carries 90,000 to 100,000 clones, roughly four fifths recorded once. The CDR3 is made up of 14 amino acids. Germline V lookup: CDR1 MNHEY, CDR2 SVGAGI. The V end was cut by 5 bases, the J end by 4 bases, with 13 bases between. This sequence was found in a human donor with classical Hodgkin lymphoma. The V gene is TRBV6-5, the J gene TRBJ2-3; D possibly uses TRBD1 or TRBD2 (5 bases each). This sample comprised peripheral blood mononuclear cells (PBMCs), obtained before the second cycle of nivolumab. The CDR3 spells CASSPPGTPDTQYF. The CDR3 DNA sequence: TGTGCCAGCAGTCCCCCCGGGACCCCAGATACGCAGTATTTT.